The TCR beta chain under discussion was sequenced for a study of shared clonotypes between healthy human individuals. Across the whole study: Contributing individuals were a couple of females and three males aged 18 to 49.

Clones were read by immunoSEQ multiplex PCR, and TCRdb kept only the in-frame ones, dropping some. In the table there are millions of clones, around 96% of which are singletons. The naive CD8 subset, CD45RO-negative cells positively selected for CCR7, excluded terminally differentiated effector memory CD45RA+ cells. This CDR3 is built from 16 residues. V lost 2 bases to trimming and J lost 2 bases, with 13 bases between them. CDR1 and CDR2 from the germline V gene are MNHEY and SMNVEV (reference sequence). The sample taken for sequencing was naive CD8+ T cells sorted from blood. The TCR was taken from a man aged 18 to 30 in good health. This chain connects TRBV27 to TRBJ1-5, with D maybe TRBD1 (5 bases). The chain's CDR3 is CASSLIGAYGNQPQHF. In nucleotides, the CDR3 is TGTGCCAGCAGTTTAATCGGGGCGTATGGCAATCAGCCCCAGCATTTT.